Each of the 8 T cell receptor beta chains below was sequenced from the same sample in a study of cytomegalovirus exposure and HLA in healthy donors. Generated by immunoSEQ multiplex PCR, the TCRdb table keeps only in-frame clones and is missing some. This sample yields 60,000 to 80,000 clones, of which over 80% are seen a single time; about 3% belongs to the top ten. Sequencing was carried out using PBMCs. The origin of the receptors is a man younger than 40 in good health and CMV-seronegative.

The chain employs TRBV9 and TRBJ1-2, with 7 bases fitting TRBD1. Germline trimming cut 4 bases from V and 7 bases from J; bases unmatched to any gene: 10. From germline, CDR1 is SGDLS and CDR2 YYNGEE. This CDR3 region has 14 residues. In DNA form, the CDR3 reads TGTGCCAGCAGCAACTCAGGGGGTCAGGGTGGCTACACCTTC. Protein: CASSNSGGQGGYTF.

The chain employs TRBV6-1 and TRBJ2-3, with a tentative D call TRBD2 (7 bases). The V and J ends lost 3 bases and 3 bases respectively, with 19 bases between them. The germline V gene encodes CDR1 MNHNS and CDR2 SASEGT. This CDR3 region has 17 residues. CDR3 sequence reads: CASSDPRSGGWTDTQYF. The CDR3 DNA sequence: TGTGCCAGCAGTGACCCCAGGTCGGGGGGCTGGACAGATACGCAGTATTTT.

The sample holds one count of this clone. The chain couples TRBV28 to TRBJ1-1, with TRBD1 as a possible D gene (6 bases). Trimming shortened V by 5 bases and J by 3 bases, and 13 bases separated the two germline ends. Germline CDR1 reads MDHEN; CDR2 reads SYDVKM. This CDR3 has 14 amino acids. This CDR3 reads CASSLQGMYTEAFF. DNA of the CDR3: TGTGCCAGCAGTCTACAGGGAATGTACACTGAAGCTTTCTTT.

The chain is built from TRBV18 and TRBJ1-2; 10 nucleotides match TRBD1. The CDR3 totals 14 residues. Germline CDR1 reads KGHSH; CDR2 reads LQKENI. The junction had 6 bases not matched to a gene; V was cut back by 3 bases and J by 8 bases. This CDR3 is CASSPGTGADGYTF. The CDR3 nucleotides are TGTGCCAGCTCACCCGGGACAGGGGCTGACGGCTACACCTTC.

The chain joins TRBV5-8 to TRBJ1-1; D is undetermined. Deletions cut 0 bases from V and 7 bases from J, with 10 bases between. CDR1 and CDR2 (germline): SGHTS, YDEGEE. The CDR3 has 13 amino acids. The CDR3 here is CASSLGRGFEAFF. CDR3 in DNA: TGTGCCAGCAGCTTGGGCAGAGGATTTGAAGCTTTCTTT.

The J gene is TRBJ2-4, the V gene TRBV7-2; no clear D. Germline V lookup: CDR1 SGHTA, CDR2 FQGNSA. V dropped 5 bases and J dropped 0 bases, with 14 bases sitting between them. The CDR3 is 16 residues long. CDR3 DNA sequence: TGTGCCAGCAGCCCCCGTTTTGCGATAGCCAAAAACATTCAGTACTTC. It is translated as CASSPRFAIAKNIQYF. The full variable domain, in which reference TRBV7-2 and TRBJ2-4 provide the parts outside the CDR3, is GAGVSQSPSNKVTEKGKDVELRCDPISGHTALYWYRQSLGQGLEFLIYFQGNSAPDKSGLPSDRFSAERTGGSVSTLTIQRTQQEDSAVYLCASSPRFAIAKNIQYFGAGTRLSVL.

This chain connects TRBV7-9 to TRBJ2-5; a possible D gene is TRBD1 (5 bases). V was pared by 1 base and J by 2 bases, with 11 bases between. The germline CDR1 and CDR2 sequences are SEHNR and FQNEAQ (reference sequence). CDR3 length: 15 residues. CDR3 region: CASSLGWAGQETQYF. The CDR3 DNA follows: TGTGCCAGCAGCTTAGGATGGGCAGGGCAAGAGACCCAGTACTTC.

This clone was counted a single time. The J gene is TRBJ1-1, the V gene TRBV6-1, with TRBD1 matching over 9 bases. This CDR3 has 13 amino acids. With V trimmed by 10 bases and J by 3 bases, 6 bases remained unmatched. CDR1 is MNHNS, CDR2 SASEGT, per germline. CDR3 sequence reads: CATGGQGYTEAFF. The CDR3 DNA is TGTGCCACCGGGGGACAGGGATACACTGAAGCTTTCTTT.